This T cell receptor beta chain was captured in a study of persistence of HIV-infected CD4 T cells. Study-wide findings and caveats: Degenerate expanded CDR3beta sequences were enriched among CMV- and Gag-responding cells.

In the case of this clone: Antigen specificity is unknown.

The stimulus was lysate of CMV-infected fibroblasts, approximately 9.7 ug/mL. Responding CD4+ T cells were sorted by upregulation of both CD40 ligand and CD69. The immunoSEQ assay was version 4, run in survey mode. Profiling relied on immunoSEQ multiplex PCR, and the TCRdb table lists in-frame clones only, not all of them. The sample yields some 13,000 clones, roughly 71% seen once. Losses at the gene ends were 6 bases for V and 6 bases for J; bases not matched to a gene: 16. The CDR3 is 16 amino acids. CDR1 and CDR2 (germline): MDHEN, SYDVKM. This chain links TRBV28 with TRBJ2-7; 8 bases match TRBD2. The clonotype was recovered from an adult man with HIV who was CMV-seropositive. The sample consisted of CD4+ T cells sorted from PBMCs after roughly 18-hour stimulation, taken from a patient who received antiretroviral therapy. The CDR3 DNA follows: TGTGCCAGCAGACCATCCGGGACACGGGGGGGCCTCGAGCAGTACTTC. Protein product: CASRPSGTRGGLEQYF.